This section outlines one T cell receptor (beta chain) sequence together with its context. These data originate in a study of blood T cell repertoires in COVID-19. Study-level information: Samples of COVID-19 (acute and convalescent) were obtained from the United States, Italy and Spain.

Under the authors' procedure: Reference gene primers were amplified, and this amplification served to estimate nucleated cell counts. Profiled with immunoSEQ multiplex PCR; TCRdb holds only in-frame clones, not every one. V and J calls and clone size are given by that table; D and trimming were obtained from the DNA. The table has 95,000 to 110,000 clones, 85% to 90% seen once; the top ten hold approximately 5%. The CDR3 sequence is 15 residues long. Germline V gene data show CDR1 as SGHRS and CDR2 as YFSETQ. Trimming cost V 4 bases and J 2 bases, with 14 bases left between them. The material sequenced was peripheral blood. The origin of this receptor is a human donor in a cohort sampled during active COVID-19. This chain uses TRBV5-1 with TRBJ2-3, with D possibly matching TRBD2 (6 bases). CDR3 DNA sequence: TGCGCCAGCAGCCCCATAGCGGTTTTCACAGATACGCAGTATTTT. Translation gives CASSPIAVFTDTQYF.